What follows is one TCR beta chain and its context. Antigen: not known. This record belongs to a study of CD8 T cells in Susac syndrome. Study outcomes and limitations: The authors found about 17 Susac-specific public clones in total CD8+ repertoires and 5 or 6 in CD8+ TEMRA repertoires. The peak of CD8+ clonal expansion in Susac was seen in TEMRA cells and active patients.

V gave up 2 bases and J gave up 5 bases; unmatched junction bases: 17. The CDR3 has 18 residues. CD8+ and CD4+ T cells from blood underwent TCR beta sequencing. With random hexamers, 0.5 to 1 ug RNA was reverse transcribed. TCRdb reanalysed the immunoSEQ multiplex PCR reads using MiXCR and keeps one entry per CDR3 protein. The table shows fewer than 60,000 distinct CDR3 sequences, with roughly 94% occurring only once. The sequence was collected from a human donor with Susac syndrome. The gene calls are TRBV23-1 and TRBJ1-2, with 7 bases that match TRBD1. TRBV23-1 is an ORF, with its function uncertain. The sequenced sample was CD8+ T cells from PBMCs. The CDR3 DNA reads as TGCGCCAGCAGTCAAAAGGGACAGAAACCTCATGGAGGATATGGCTACACCTTC. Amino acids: CASSQKGQKPHGGYGYTF.